The entry below gives a single T cell receptor (beta chain) sequence along with its context. Its antigen is unknown. PCR primers comprised 60 Vbeta and 13 Jbeta primers. How the authors handled the data: About 10 million of around 85 million unique TCR beta chains were shared, per a later count. The method was immunoSEQ multiplex PCR; TCRdb's version includes in-frame clones alone and lacks a portion of them. V and J calls plus clone size are reproduced from that table; the DNA served to infer D and trimming. This sample has a few hundred thousand clones, with roughly 86% found just once. This record comes from a study of cytomegalovirus exposure and HLA in healthy donors. Background on the study: There were 90 million to 130 million unique TCR beta sequences, drawn from 150 million to 200 million T cells, in an earlier analysis.

General study points: Later genetic work tied a missense DCLRE1C variant to beta-chain V and J trimming. Cytomegalovirus association was assigned to approximately 180 TCR beta chains.

The TCR originated in a woman aged 40 to 50 in good health and CMV-seropositive. What was sequenced was PBMCs.

CDR3 in DNA: TGTGCCACCAGCCGTCGGGGGGCGGGCACCGGGGAGCTGTTTTTT. Translation gives CATSRRGAGTGELFF. The chain carries TRBV15 and TRBJ2-2, with D possibly TRBD2 on 7 matching bases. This CDR3 contains 15 residues. Germline V CDR1 and CDR2: LNHNV, YYDKDF (reference sequence). Trimming removed 5 bases from V and 4 bases from J, with 14 bases in between.